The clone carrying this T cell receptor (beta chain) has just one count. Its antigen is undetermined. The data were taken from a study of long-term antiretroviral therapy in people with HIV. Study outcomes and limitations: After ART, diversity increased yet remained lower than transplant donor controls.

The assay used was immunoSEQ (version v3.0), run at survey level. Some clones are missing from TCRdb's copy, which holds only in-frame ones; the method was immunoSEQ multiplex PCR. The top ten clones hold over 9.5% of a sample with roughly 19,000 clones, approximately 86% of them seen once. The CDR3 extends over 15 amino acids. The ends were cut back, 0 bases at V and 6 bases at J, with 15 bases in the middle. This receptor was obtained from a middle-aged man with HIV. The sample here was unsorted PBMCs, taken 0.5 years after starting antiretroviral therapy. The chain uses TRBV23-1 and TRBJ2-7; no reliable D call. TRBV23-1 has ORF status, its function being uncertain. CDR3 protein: CASSQSARSGPEQYF. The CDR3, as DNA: TGCGCCAGCAGTCAATCAGCGCGGTCCGGGCCCGAGCAGTACTTC.